Listed below are T cell receptor beta chains from one sample, sequenced in a study of blood T cell repertoires in COVID-19. TCRdb keeps only in-frame clones here, not all; method: immunoSEQ multiplex PCR. In the table there are roughly 200,000 clones, 65% to 90% of which are singletons. The specimen was peripheral blood. The receptors come from a man older than 75 with acute or convalescent COVID-19. Each CDR3 is given with its conserved first and last residue. Fields, in order: clone size, CDR3 length, D gene, V gene, J gene, CDR3 protein, CDR3 DNA. A D gene is named only where the DNA matches it firmly. The size entry is marked missing in some rows and otherwise reads once, few, many or a size class.

.	16	.	TRBV27	TRBJ2-1	CASSGRQRSSYNEQFF	TGTGCCAGCAGTGGAAGGCAGCGTAGCTCCTACAATGAGCAGTTCTTC
.	16	TRBD1	TRBV7-9	TRBJ1-2	CASSSTRGTGDYGYTF	TGTGCCAGCAGCTCAACGAGGGGGACAGGGGACTATGGCTACACCTTC
.	14	TRBD2	TRBV6-5	TRBJ2-7	CATYPAGQSWEQYF	TGTGCCACCTATCCAGCGGGGCAGTCCTGGGAGCAGTACTTC
few	14	TRBD2	TRBV30	TRBJ2-1	CAWSTSGGYNEQFF	TGTGCCTGGAGTACTAGCGGGGGCTACAATGAGCAGTTCTTC
few	14	TRBD1	TRBV2	TRBJ2-2	CASCGQGNTGELFF	TGTGCCAGCTGCGGACAGGGGAACACCGGGGAGCTGTTTTTT
.	16	.	TRBV5-1	TRBJ2-2	CASSLAGLTNTGELFF	TGCGCCAGCAGCTTGGCGGGACTCACGAACACCGGGGAGCTGTTTTTT
.	14	TRBD1	TRBV7-3	TRBJ2-1	CASSLAGGRNEQFF	TGTGCCAGCAGTTTGGCAGGGGGCCGGAATGAGCAGTTCTTC
.	17	TRBD2	TRBV5-4	TRBJ2-3	CASSLLAGGPSTDTQYF	TGTGCCAGCAGCTTACTAGCGGGTGGCCCTAGCACAGATACGCAGTATTTT
.	15	.	TRBV9	TRBJ1-6	CASSGRGGENSPLHF	TGTGCCAGCAGCGGGCGCGGGGGGGAAAATTCACCCCTCCACTTT
.	16	TRBD2	TRBV5-6	TRBJ2-5	CASSLAAGREGETQYF	TGTGCCAGCAGCTTGGCAGCGGGCAGGGAGGGAGAGACCCAGTACTTC
.	14	.	TRBV19	TRBJ2-2	CASSIIEATGELFF	TGTGCCAGTAGTATAATTGAAGCCACCGGGGAGCTGTTTTTT
.	14	TRBD1	TRBV5-1	TRBJ2-5	CASSVQGAQETQYF	TGCGCCAGCAGCGTGCAGGGGGCTCAAGAGACCCAGTACTTC
.	16	TRBD1	TRBV25-1	TRBJ2-7	CASSDTPGQGASEQYF	TGTGCCAGCAGTGATACCCCGGGACAGGGGGCGAGCGAGCAGTACTTC
.	14	TRBD1	TRBV10-3	TRBJ2-5	CAIKESGQGETQYF	TGTGCCATCAAGGAAAGCGGACAGGGTGAGACCCAGTACTTC
.	15	.	TRBV7-9	TRBJ1-1	CASSPEEIRDTEAFF	TGTGCCAGCAGCCCGGAGGAGATTAGGGACACTGAAGCTTTCTTT
.	17	TRBD1	TRBV18	TRBJ2-3	CASSPLPGTGDSDTQYF	TGTGCCAGCTCACCACTCCCGGGGACAGGGGATTCGGATACGCAGTATTTT
.	13	.	TRBV5-1	TRBJ2-2	CASSLVATGELFF	TGCGCCAGCAGCTTGGTAGCGACCGGGGAGCTGTTTTTT
.	13	TRBD1	TRBV30	TRBJ2-7	CAWSGQGISEQYF	TGTGCCTGGAGTGGACAGGGGATCAGCGAGCAGTACTTC
.	14	.	TRBV19	TRBJ2-1	CASSIRGTAREQFF	TGTGCCAGTAGTATTCGGGGGACTGCAAGGGAGCAGTTCTTC
.	15	TRBD2	TRBV9	TRBJ2-1	CASSFTTSGRDEQFF	TGTGCCAGCAGCTTTACGACTAGCGGGAGGGATGAGCAGTTCTTC
.	13	.	TRBV7-9	TRBJ1-2	CASSFTGLPGYTF	TGTGCCAGCAGCTTCACAGGGTTACCCGGCTACACCTTC
.	15	TRBD2	TRBV29-1	TRBJ2-1	CSVERSGRAFYEQFF	TGCAGCGTTGAACGTAGCGGGAGGGCTTTCTATGAGCAGTTCTTC
.	13	.	TRBV24-1	TRBJ2-2	CATSDLYGGELFF	TGTGCCACCAGTGATTTGTACGGCGGGGAGCTGTTTTTT
.	14	TRBD1	TRBV30	TRBJ1-2	CAWSVQQGNYGYTF	TGTGCCTGGAGTGTACAACAGGGGAACTATGGCTACACCTTC
.	13	.	TRBV28	TRBJ1-1	CASSPKSNTEAFF	TGTGCCAGCAGCCCTAAATCGAACACTGAAGCTTTCTTT
once	15	.	TRBV5-5	TRBJ2-6	CASSLVLSGANVLTF	TGTGCCAGCAGCTTGGTTCTTTCTGGGGCCAACGTCCTGACTTTC
.	15	TRBD1	TRBV18	TRBJ1-5	CASSPTTGENQPQHF	TGTGCCAGCTCACCGACGACAGGGGAGAATCAGCCCCAGCATTTT
.	15	TRBD1	TRBV24-1	TRBJ1-2	CATSDRTGANYGYTF	TGTGCCACCAGTGACCGTACAGGGGCCAACTATGGCTACACCTTC
.	15	TRBD2	TRBV5-4	TRBJ2-1	CASSREVESYNEQFF	TGTGCCAGCAGCCGGGAGGTAGAGTCCTACAATGAGCAGTTCTTC
few	13	TRBD1	TRBV12-3/TRBV12-4	TRBJ1-1	CASGTGGYTEAFF	TGTGCCAGCGGGACAGGGGGCTACACTGAAGCTTTCTTT
.	15	TRBD1	TRBV19	TRBJ1-5	CASSIARGLNQPQHF	TGTGCCAGTAGCATAGCAAGGGGGCTAAATCAGCCCCAGCATTTT
.	17	TRBD2	TRBV3-1/TRBV3-2	TRBJ2-5	CASSQGRTSGRTKTQYF	TGTGCCAGCAGCCAGGGTCGAACTAGCGGGAGGACCAAGACCCAGTACTTC
.	15	TRBD1	TRBV28	TRBJ1-5	CASSITGTGQRAQHF	TGTGCCAGCAGTATCACCGGGACAGGCCAAAGGGCCCAGCATTTT
.	14	.	TRBV19	TRBJ1-1	CASSTTMGGTEAFF	TGTGCCAGTAGTACGACCATGGGGGGCACTGAAGCTTTCTTT
.	15	.	TRBV4-2	TRBJ2-7	CASSQDRGDSTKQYF	TGTGCCAGCAGCCAAGATAGGGGCGATTCTACGAAGCAGTACTTC
.	11	.	TRBV2	TRBJ2-3	CASAAIETQYF	TGTGCCAGCGCCGCCATTGAGACGCAGTATTTT
.	15	TRBD2	TRBV28	TRBJ2-1	CASRVGLAGVIEQFF	TGTGCCAGCAGGGTGGGACTAGCGGGAGTTATAGAGCAGTTCTTC
.	16	TRBD2	TRBV4-1	TRBJ2-7	CASSQEKTSGTYEQYF	TGCGCCAGCAGCCAAGAGAAGACTAGCGGAACCTACGAGCAGTACTTC
.	14	TRBD1	TRBV19	TRBJ1-2	CASSTGQVRYGYTF	TGTGCCAGTAGTACGGGACAGGTTCGCTATGGCTACACCTTC
.	17	TRBD2	TRBV4-3	TRBJ2-1	CASSQDWQAGAYNEQFF	TGCGCCAGCAGCCAAGATTGGCAAGCGGGAGCGTACAATGAGCAGTTCTTC
.	13	.	TRBV6-5	TRBJ1-2	CASRRQALYGYTF	TGTGCCAGCAGAAGACAGGCCCTTTATGGCTACACCTTC
.	14	.	TRBV5-1	TRBJ2-5	CASSLAQVEETQYF	TGCGCCAGCAGCTTGGCGCAGGTAGAAGAGACCCAGTACTTC
.	14	.	TRBV7-6	TRBJ2-7	CASSAEQLSYEQYF	TGTGCCAGCAGCGCCGAACAGCTATCCTACGAGCAGTACTTC
.	15	.	TRBV5-1	TRBJ1-5	CASSSEGGINQPQHF	TGCGCCAGCAGTTCAGAGGGAGGGATCAATCAGCCCCAGCATTTT
.	15	TRBD2	TRBV7-2	TRBJ2-1	CASSLGSGRASEQFF	TGTGCCAGCAGCTTAGGAAGCGGGAGGGCAAGTGAGCAGTTCTTC
.	13	TRBD1	TRBV27	TRBJ1-4	CASPDRRNEKLFF	TGTGCCAGCCCGGACAGGCGTAATGAAAAACTGTTTTTT
.	15	TRBD1	TRBV6-6	TRBJ1-5	CASSDRNRGIQPQHF	TGTGCCAGCAGTGACAGAAACAGGGGTATTCAGCCCCAGCATTTT
few	16	.	TRBV27	TRBJ1-5	CASGQRQGPGNQPQHF	TGTGCCAGCGGTCAAAGGCAGGGTCCTGGCAATCAGCCCCAGCATTTT
.	17	TRBD2	TRBV19	TRBJ2-3	CASSKQPGLAGRDTQYF	TGTGCCAGTAGTAAACAACCGGGACTAGCGGGAAGAGATACGCAGTATTTT
.	15	.	TRBV19	TRBJ1-5	CASSTTENSNQPQHF	TGTGCCAGTAGTACTACAGAGAATAGCAATCAGCCCCAGCATTTT